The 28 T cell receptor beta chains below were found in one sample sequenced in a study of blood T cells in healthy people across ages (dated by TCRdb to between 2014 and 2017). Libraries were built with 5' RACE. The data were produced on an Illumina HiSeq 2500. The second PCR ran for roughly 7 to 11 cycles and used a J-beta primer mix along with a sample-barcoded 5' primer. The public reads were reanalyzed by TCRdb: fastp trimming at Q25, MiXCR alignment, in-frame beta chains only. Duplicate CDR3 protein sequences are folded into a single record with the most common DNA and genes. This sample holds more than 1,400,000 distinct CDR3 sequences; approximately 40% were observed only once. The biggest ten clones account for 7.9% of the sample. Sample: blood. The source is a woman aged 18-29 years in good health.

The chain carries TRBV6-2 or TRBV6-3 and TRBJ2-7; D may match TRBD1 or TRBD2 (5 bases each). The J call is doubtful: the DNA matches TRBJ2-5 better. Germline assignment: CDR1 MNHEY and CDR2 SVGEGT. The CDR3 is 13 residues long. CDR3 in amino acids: CASSQRDGGTQYF. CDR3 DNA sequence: TGTGCCAGCAGCCAACGGGATGGGGGGACCCAGTACTTC.

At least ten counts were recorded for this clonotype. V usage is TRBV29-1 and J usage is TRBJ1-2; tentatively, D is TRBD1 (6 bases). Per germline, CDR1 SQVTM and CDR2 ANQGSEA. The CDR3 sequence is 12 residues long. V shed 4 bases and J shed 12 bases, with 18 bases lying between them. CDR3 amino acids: CSVGGQASLHTF. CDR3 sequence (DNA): TGCAGCGTTGGGGGGCAGGCTTCCCTCCACACCTTC.

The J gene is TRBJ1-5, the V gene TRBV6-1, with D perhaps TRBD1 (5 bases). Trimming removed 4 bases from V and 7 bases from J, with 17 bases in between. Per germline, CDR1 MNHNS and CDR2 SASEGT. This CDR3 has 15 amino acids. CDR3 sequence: CASSVGRQGRQPQHF. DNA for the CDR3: TGTGCCAGCAGTGTGGGGAGGCAGGGAAGGCAGCCCCAGCATTTT.

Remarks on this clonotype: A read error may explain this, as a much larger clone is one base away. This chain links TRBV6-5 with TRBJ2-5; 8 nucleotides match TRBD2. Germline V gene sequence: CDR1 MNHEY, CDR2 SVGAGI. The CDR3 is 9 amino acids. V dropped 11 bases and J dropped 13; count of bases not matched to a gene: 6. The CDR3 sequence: CAVGTRPYF. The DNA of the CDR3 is TGTGCCGTGGGGACTAGACCGTACTTC.

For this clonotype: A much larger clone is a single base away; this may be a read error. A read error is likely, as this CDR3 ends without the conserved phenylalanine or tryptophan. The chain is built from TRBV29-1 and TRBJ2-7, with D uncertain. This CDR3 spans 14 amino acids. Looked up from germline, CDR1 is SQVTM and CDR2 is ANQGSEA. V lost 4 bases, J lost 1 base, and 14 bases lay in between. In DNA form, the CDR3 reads TGCAGCGTTGCAGGTGGGGTAGAATCCTACGAGCAGTACCTC. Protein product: CSVAGGVESYEQYL.

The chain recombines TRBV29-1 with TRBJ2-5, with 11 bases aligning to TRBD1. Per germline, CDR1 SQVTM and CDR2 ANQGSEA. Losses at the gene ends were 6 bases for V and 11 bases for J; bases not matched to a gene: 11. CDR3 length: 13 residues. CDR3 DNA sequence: TGCAGCGTACTCCGGGACAGGGGGGTTGAGCAGTACTTC. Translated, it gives CSVLRDRGVEQYF.

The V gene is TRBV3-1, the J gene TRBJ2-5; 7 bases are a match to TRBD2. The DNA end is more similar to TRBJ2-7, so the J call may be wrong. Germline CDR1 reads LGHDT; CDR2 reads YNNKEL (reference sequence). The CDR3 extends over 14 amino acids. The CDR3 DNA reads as TGTGCCAGCAGCGCCCGGACTAGAGTAGACGAGCAGTACTTC. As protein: CASSARTRVDEQYF.

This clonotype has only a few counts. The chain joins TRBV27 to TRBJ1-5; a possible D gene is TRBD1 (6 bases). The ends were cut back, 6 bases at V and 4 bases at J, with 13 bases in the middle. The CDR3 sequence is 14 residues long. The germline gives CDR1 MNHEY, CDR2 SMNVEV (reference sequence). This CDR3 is CASRRDNLNQPQHF. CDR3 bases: TGTGCCAGCAGGAGGGACAACCTAAATCAGCCCCAGCATTTT.

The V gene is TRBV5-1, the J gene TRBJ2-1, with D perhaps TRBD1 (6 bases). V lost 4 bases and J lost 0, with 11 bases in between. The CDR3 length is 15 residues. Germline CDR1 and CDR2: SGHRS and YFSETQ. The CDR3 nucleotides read TGCGCCAGCAGCGGGGGCTTTGGCTCCTACAATGAGCAGTTCTTC. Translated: CASSGGFGSYNEQFF.

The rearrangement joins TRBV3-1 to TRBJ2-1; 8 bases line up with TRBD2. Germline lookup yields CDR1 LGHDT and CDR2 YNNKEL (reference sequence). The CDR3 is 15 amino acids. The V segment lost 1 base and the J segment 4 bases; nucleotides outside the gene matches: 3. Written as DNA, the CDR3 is TGTGCCAGCAGCCAAGCGGGGGGGCGGTACAATGAGCAGTTCTTC. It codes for CASSQAGGRYNEQFF.

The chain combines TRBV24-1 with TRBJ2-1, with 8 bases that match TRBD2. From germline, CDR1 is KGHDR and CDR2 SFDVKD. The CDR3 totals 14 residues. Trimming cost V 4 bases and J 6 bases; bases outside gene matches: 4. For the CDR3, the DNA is TGTGCCACCAGTGACGCGGGAGGAGGCAATGAGCAGTTCTTC. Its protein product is CATSDAGGGNEQFF.

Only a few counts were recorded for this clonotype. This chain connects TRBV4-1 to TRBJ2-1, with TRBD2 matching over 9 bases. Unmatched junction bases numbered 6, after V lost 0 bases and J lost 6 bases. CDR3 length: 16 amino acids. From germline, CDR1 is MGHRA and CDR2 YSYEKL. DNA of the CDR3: TGCGCCAGCAGCCAAGAAGGTAGCGGGAGAGCCAATGAGCAGTTCTTC. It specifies CASSQEGSGRANEQFF.

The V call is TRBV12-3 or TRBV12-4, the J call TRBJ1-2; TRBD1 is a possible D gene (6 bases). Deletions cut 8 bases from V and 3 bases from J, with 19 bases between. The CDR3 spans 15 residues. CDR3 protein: CASGPRSDSHYGYTF. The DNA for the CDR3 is TGTGCCAGCGGCCCGCGGTCGGACAGCCACTATGGCTACACCTTC.

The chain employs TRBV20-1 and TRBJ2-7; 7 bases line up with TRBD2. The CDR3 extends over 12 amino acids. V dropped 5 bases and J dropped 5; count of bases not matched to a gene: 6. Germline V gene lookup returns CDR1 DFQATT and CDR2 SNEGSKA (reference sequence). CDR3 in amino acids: CSAQTSSHEQYF. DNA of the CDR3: TGCAGTGCTCAGACTAGCAGCCACGAGCAGTACTTC.

CDR3 coding DNA: TGTGCCAGCAGCCCATCCGGGTCCGGGACAGGGCAGTATTTT. It codes for CASSPSGSGTGQYF. The V and J genes are TRBV3-1 and TRBJ2-3; TRBD1 aligns across 8 bases. This CDR3 has 14 amino acids. V was pared by 4 bases and J by 11 bases, with 11 bases of the junction left unmatched. The germline gives CDR1 LGHDT, CDR2 YNNKEL (reference sequence).

The CDR3 DNA reads as TGTGCCAGCAGTTTAAATCCGGGACAGGGTGTCCATGAGCAGTTCTTC. Translation: CASSLNPGQGVHEQFF. The genes are TRBV12-3 or TRBV12-4 and TRBJ2-1, with TRBD1 matching over 9 bases. The V segment lost 2 bases and the J segment 8 bases; nucleotides outside the gene matches: 10. The CDR3 extends over 16 amino acids.

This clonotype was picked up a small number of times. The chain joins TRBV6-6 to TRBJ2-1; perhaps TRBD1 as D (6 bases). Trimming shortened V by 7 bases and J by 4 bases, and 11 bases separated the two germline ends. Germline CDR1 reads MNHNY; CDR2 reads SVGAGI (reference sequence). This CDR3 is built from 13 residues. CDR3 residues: CASNPTGYNEQFF. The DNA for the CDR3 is TGTGCCAGCAATCCGACAGGATACAATGAGCAGTTCTTC.

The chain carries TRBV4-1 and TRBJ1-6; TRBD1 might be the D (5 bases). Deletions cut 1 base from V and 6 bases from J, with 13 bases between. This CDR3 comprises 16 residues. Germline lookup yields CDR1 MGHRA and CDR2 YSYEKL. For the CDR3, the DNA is TGCGCCAGCAGCCAAGTTAACGGGACGGGTAATTCACCCCTCCACTTT. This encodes CASSQVNGTGNSPLHF.

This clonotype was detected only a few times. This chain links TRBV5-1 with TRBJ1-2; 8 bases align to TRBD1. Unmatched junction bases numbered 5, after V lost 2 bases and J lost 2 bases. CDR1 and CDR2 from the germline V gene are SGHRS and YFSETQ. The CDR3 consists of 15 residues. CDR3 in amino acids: CASSLVGQENYGYTF. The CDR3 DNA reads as TGCGCCAGCAGCTTAGTGGGACAGGAAAACTATGGCTACACCTTC.

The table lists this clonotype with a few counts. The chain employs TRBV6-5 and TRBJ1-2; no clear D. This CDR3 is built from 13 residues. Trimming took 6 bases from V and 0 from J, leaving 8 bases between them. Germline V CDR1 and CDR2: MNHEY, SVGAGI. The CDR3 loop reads CASSSSTNYGYTF. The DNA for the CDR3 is TGTGCCAGCAGCTCCAGTACTAACTATGGCTACACCTTC.

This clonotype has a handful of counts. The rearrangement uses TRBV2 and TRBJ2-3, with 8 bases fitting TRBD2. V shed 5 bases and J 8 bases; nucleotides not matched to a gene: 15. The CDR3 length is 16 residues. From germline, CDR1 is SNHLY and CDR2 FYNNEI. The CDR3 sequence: CASSPSGGGPRGTQYF. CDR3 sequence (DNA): TGTGCCAGCAGTCCATCTGGCGGGGGGCCCCGCGGTACGCAGTATTTT.

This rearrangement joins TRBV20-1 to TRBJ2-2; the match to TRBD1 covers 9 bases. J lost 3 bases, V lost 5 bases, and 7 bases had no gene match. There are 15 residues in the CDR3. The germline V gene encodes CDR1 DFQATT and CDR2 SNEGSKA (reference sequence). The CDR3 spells CSAPGTGRDTGELFF. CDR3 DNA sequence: TGCAGTGCTCCAGGGACAGGGAGGGACACCGGGGAGCTGTTTTTT.

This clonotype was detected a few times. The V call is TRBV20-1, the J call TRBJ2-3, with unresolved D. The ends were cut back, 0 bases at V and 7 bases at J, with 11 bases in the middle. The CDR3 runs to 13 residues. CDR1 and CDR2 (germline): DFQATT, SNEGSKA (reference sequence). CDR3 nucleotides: TGCAGTGCTAGAGATGTGGCGGAGAATACGCAGTATTTT. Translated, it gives CSARDVAENTQYF.

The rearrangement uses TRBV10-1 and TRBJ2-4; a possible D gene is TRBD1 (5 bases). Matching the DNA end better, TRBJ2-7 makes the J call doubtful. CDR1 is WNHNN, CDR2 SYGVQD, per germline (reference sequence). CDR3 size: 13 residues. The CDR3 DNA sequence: TGCGCCAGCAGTGTGAGCAGGGATCGCGAGCAGTACTTC. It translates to CASSVSRDREQYF.

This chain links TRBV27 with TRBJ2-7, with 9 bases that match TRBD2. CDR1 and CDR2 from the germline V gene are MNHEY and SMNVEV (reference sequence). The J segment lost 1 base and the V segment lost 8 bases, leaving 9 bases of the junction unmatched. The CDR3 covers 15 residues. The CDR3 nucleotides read TGTGCCAGCGGGGGACTAGCAGGAGTGTCCTACGAGCAGTACTTC. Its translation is CASGGLAGVSYEQYF.

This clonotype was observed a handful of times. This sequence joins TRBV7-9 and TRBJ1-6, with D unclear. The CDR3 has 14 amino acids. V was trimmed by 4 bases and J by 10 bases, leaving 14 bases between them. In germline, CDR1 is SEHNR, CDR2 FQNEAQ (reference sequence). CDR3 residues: CASSSGQLGSPLHF. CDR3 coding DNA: TGTGCCAGCAGCTCCGGTCAATTAGGATCACCCCTCCACTTT.

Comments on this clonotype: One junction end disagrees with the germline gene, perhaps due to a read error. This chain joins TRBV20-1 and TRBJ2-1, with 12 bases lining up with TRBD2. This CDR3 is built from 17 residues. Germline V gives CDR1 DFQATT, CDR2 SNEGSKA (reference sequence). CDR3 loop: CSASSASGRVLVNGQFF. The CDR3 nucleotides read TGCAGTGCTAGTTCGGCTAGCGGGAGGGTGTTGGTGAATGGGCAGTTCTTC.

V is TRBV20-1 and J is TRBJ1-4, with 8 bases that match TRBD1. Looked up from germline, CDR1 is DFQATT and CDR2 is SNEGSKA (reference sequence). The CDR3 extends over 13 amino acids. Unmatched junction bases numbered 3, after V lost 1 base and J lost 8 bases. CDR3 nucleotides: TGCAGTGCTAGAGGGACAGGGTACGAAAAACTGTTTTTT. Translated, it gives CSARGTGYEKLFF.